The present T cell receptor beta chain was sequenced within a study of cytomegalovirus exposure and HLA in healthy donors. Study as a whole: As an earlier analysis found, roughly 180 million T cells yielded 117 million unique TCR beta sequences. Study-wide results and caveats: A later analysis, which compared TCR beta chains of equal frequency, found the HLA-associated ones more clonally expanded. Exclusion as indistinguishable affected some V segments, including TRBV6-2 and TRBV6-3. Analysis was carried out at a later point, and it linked a missense DCLRE1C variant to TCR beta V- and J-gene trimming.

With V trimmed by 5 bases and J by 1 base, 11 bases remained unmatched. The CDR3 totals 17 residues. CDR1 SEHNR and CDR2 FQNEAQ come from the germline V gene (reference sequence). In the PCR, 60 Vbeta and 13 Jbeta primers were used. The assay was immunoSEQ multiplex PCR, and TCRdb's table has in-frame clones only and misses some. Of tens of thousands of clones in the sample, approximately 55% are singletons; the top ten hold more than 5%. As to this clone: The antigen is unknown.

Sample: PBMCs. The receptor's source is a woman between 40 and 50 years old in good health and CMV-seropositive. The chain combines TRBV7-9 with TRBJ2-5; 9 bases align to TRBD2. CDR3: CASSHGTASGVQETQYF. The CDR3 region has the DNA TGTGCCAGCAGCCACGGGACCGCTAGCGGGGTCCAAGAGACCCAGTACTTC.